What follows are 10 T cell receptor beta chains derived from one specimen sequenced in a study of technical replicates of blood from several donors. The table came from immunoSEQ multiplex PCR; TCRdb's copy has only in-frame clones and leaves some out. The data hold about 82,000 clones, with 85% to 95% observed a single time. Sequencing was performed on T cells isolated from PBMCs. The receptors come from a human donor in good health.

This chain uses TRBV27 with TRBJ2-1; 9 bases match TRBD2. The CDR3 has 16 amino acids. V shed 5 bases, J shed 7 bases, and the junction held 12 bases outside the gene matches. The germline V gene encodes CDR1 MNHEY and CDR2 SMNVEV (reference sequence). CDR3 nucleotide sequence: TGTGCCAGCAGTCATCAATCGACTAGCGGAAGTAATGAGCAGTTCTTC. It yields the protein CASSHQSTSGSNEQFF.

The J gene is TRBJ2-5, the V gene TRBV7-2; 7 bases fit TRBD1. CDR3 length: 14 amino acids. CDR1 is SGHTA and CDR2 is FQGNSA in the germline V gene. V shed 5 bases, J shed 5 bases, and the junction held 8 bases outside the gene matches. The CDR3 region has the DNA TGTGCCAGCAGCGTAATACAGGGGTCGGAGACCCAGTACTTC. It yields the protein CASSVIQGSETQYF.

This chain connects TRBV27 to TRBJ1-1; no reliable D call. The V gene lost 5 bases and the J gene lost 3 bases, with 16 bases spanning the gap. The CDR3 extends over 15 amino acids. The germline gives CDR1 MNHEY, CDR2 SMNVEV (reference sequence). The CDR3 DNA is TGTGCCAGCAGTCCCTATTCAGGATCACACACTGAAGCTTTCTTT. Protein sequence: CASSPYSGSHTEAFF.

J is TRBJ1-2 and V is TRBV7-9; 7 bases fit TRBD1. This CDR3 region has 14 residues. The germline V gene encodes CDR1 SEHNR and CDR2 FQNEAQ (reference sequence). Unmatched junction bases numbered 5, after V lost 3 bases and J lost 4 bases. Written as DNA, the CDR3 is TGTGCCAGCAGCTTGGGGGGACAGTTCTATGGCTACACCTTC. Translation gives CASSLGGQFYGYTF.

The chain carries TRBV7-9 and TRBJ2-7; TRBD1 matches 9 bases. The length of the CDR3 is 17 residues. The germline V gene has CDR1 SEHNR and CDR2 FQNEAQ (reference sequence). The junction had 13 bases not matched to a gene; V was cut back by 5 bases and J by 2 bases. The CDR3 region is CASSTGLPGQGAYEQYF. The CDR3 nucleotides are TGTGCCAGCAGCACCGGACTACCGGGACAGGGAGCCTACGAGCAGTACTTC.

This rearrangement joins TRBV27 to TRBJ2-5; possible D gene TRBD2, 5 bases. Germline lookup yields CDR1 MNHEY and CDR2 SMNVEV (reference sequence). The CDR3 length is 14 residues. Trimming removed 2 bases at V and 0 bases at J, with 7 bases between. CDR3 DNA: TGTGCCAGCAGTTTAATAGCGTACCAAGAGACCCAGTACTTC. Its translation is CASSLIAYQETQYF.

V and J are TRBV11-3 and TRBJ2-7; 10 nucleotides align to TRBD2. With 1 base clipped from V and 4 bases from J, the junction kept 4 bases outside the gene matches. Germline loops: CDR1 SGHNT, CDR2 YENEEA. This CDR3 region has 15 residues. The chain's CDR3 is CASSLGASGGYEQYF. CDR3 DNA sequence: TGTGCCAGCAGCTTAGGGGCTAGCGGGGGTTACGAGCAGTACTTC.

V gene TRBV30 combines with J gene TRBJ2-1; D ambiguous. The CDR3 contains 13 residues. V was clipped by 0 bases and J by 5 bases, with 8 bases between them. Germline CDR1 GTSNPN, CDR2 SVGIG (reference sequence). The CDR3 DNA reads as TGTGCCTGGAGTGTACACCGGGACAATGAGCAGTTCTTC. Translation: CAWSVHRDNEQFF.

The rearrangement uses TRBV2 and TRBJ1-1; TRBD1 matches 7 bases. This CDR3 contains 14 residues. With 5 bases clipped from V and 5 bases from J, the junction kept 8 bases outside the gene matches. The germline CDR1 and CDR2 sequences are SNHLY and FYNNEI. The CDR3 DNA follows: TGTGCCAGCAGTAGCCAGGGGGGTGGGACTGAAGCTTTCTTT. It translates to CASSSQGGGTEAFF. The whole variable domain, filled in from reference TRBV2 and TRBJ1-1, reads EPEVTQTPSHQVTQMGQEVILRCVPISNHLYFYWYRQILGQKVEFLVSFYNNEISEKSEIFDDQFSVERPDGSNFTLKIRSTKLEDSAMYFCASSSQGGGTEAFFGQGTRLTVV.

V gene TRBV19 combines with J gene TRBJ2-7; 8 bases map to TRBD2. With 4 bases clipped from V and 2 bases from J, the junction kept 7 bases outside the gene matches. The CDR3 covers 15 residues. Germline loops: CDR1 LNHDA, CDR2 SQIVND (reference sequence). CDR3: CASSTPGLVPYEQYF. CDR3 sequence (DNA): TGTGCCAGTAGTACTCCGGGACTAGTCCCCTACGAGCAGTACTTC. Drawing the rest from reference TRBV19 and TRBJ2-7, the complete variable domain is DGGITQSPKYLFRKEGQNVTLSCEQNLNHDAMYWYRQDPGQGLRLIYYSQIVNDFQKGDIAEGYSVSREKKESFPLTVTSAQKNPTAFYLCASSTPGLVPYEQYFGPGTRLTVT.